This passage covers 10 T cell receptor beta chains from one sample sequenced in a study of OX40 agonist ivuxolimab in advanced cancers. Method: immunoSEQ multiplex PCR; TCRdb's copy keeps in-frame clones and lacks some. The table records around 70,000 clones, roughly 80% of them present only once. This specimen consisted of CD4+ or CD8+ T cells sorted from blood, obtained in a trial of the OX40 agonist ivuxolimab. Source of these receptors: an adult with an advanced solid tumor such as melanoma, head and neck, liver or kidney cancer.

CDR3 DNA: TGTGCCAGCAGTTTAGGGACAGGTCCATATGGCTACACCTTC. Protein product: CASSLGTGPYGYTF. The rearrangement links TRBV28 to TRBJ1-2, with 8 bases fitting TRBD1. Trimming took 2 bases from V and 5 from J; bases not matched to a gene: 4. Germline loops: CDR1 MDHEN, CDR2 SYDVKM. The CDR3 runs to 14 residues.

V is TRBV18 and J is TRBJ1-5, with TRBD1 matching 8 bases. CDR1 is KGHSH, CDR2 LQKENI, per germline. The CDR3 totals 18 residues. J was trimmed by 5 bases and V by 4 bases; bases with no gene match: 16. The CDR3: CASSLLPSGTGTDQPQHF. The CDR3 region has the DNA TGTGCCAGCTCACTACTACCTTCCGGGACAGGCACCGATCAGCCCCAGCATTTT. Combining the CDR3 with reference TRBV18 and TRBJ1-5 gives the whole variable domain NAGVMQNPRHLVRRRGQEARLRCSPMKGHSHVYWYRQLPEEGLKFMVYLQKENIIDESGMPKERFSAEFPKEGPSILRIQQVVRGDSAAYFCASSLLPSGTGTDQPQHFGDGTRLSIL.

The chain links TRBV5-1 to TRBJ2-1; TRBD2 aligns across 10 bases. Germline CDR1 SGHRS, CDR2 YFSETQ. This CDR3 is 18 amino acids long. V gave up 2 bases and J gave up 3 bases; unmatched junction bases: 11. Here the CDR3 DNA reads TGCGCCAGCAGCTTATCTGTAGGACTAGCGGCAATCTACAATGAGCAGTTCTTC. This encodes CASSLSVGLAAIYNEQFF.

This clone appeared once. The chain has TRBV2 and TRBJ2-3; D not resolved. V shed 8 bases and J shed 0 bases, with 9 bases lying between them. CDR3 length: 13 residues. Germline assignment: CDR1 SNHLY and CDR2 FYNNEI. As DNA, the CDR3 is TGTGCCAGCTTATTTACTAGCACAGATACGCAGTATTTT. It translates to CASLFTSTDTQYF.

V and J are TRBV4-2 and TRBJ2-2; tentatively, D is TRBD2 (5 bases). This CDR3 is 16 amino acids long. Trimming removed 0 bases at V and 5 bases at J, with 13 bases between. Germline CDR1 is LGHNA and CDR2 is YNFKEQ. The CDR3 reads CASSQEIGGGTGELFF. The CDR3 DNA is TGTGCCAGCAGCCAAGAAATAGGAGGAGGAACCGGGGAGCTGTTTTTT.

The chain has TRBV7-2 and TRBJ2-3; TRBD2 matches 15 bases. The CDR3 runs to 16 residues. Germline assignment: CDR1 SGHTA and CDR2 FQGNSA. Trimming took 5 bases from V and 3 from J; bases not matched to a gene: 3. CDR3 region: CASSVGLAGGTDTQYF. The DNA of the CDR3 is TGTGCCAGCAGCGTCGGACTAGCGGGGGGGACAGATACGCAGTATTTT. Based on the CDR3 plus reference TRBV7-2 and TRBJ2-3, the full variable domain is GAGVSQSPSNKVTEKGKDVELRCDPISGHTALYWYRQSLGQGLEFLIYFQGNSAPDKSGLPSDRFSAERTGGSVSTLTIQRTQQEDSAVYLCASSVGLAGGTDTQYFGPGTRLTVL.

In its sample, this clone was seen a few times. This sequence joins TRBV19 and TRBJ1-5; 8 bases are shared with TRBD1. Germline V lookup: CDR1 LNHDA, CDR2 SQIVND (reference sequence). V lost 8 bases to trimming and J lost 4 bases; unmatched junction nucleotides: 1. The CDR3 runs to 12 residues. In nucleotides, the CDR3 is TGTGCCAGTCGGACAGGGAATCAGCCCCAGCATTTT. Residues: CASRTGNQPQHF.

The chain recombines TRBV18 with TRBJ2-1; D call uncertain. Trimming took off 3 bases at V and 1 base at J, with 10 bases between the two ends. The length of the CDR3 is 15 residues. Germline V lookup: CDR1 KGHSH, CDR2 LQKENI. This CDR3 is CASSPPVGSYNEQFF. CDR3 nucleotide sequence: TGTGCCAGCTCACCGCCAGTGGGTTCCTACAATGAGCAGTTCTTC.

This chain links TRBV11-2 with TRBJ2-1; TRBD1 matches 8 bases. With 4 bases clipped from V and 7 bases from J, the junction kept 6 bases outside the gene matches. The CDR3 runs 14 residues. CDR1 SGHAT and CDR2 FQNNGV come from the germline V gene. CDR3 protein: CASSSAGGLNEQFF. The CDR3 DNA reads as TGTGCCAGCAGCTCAGCAGGGGGCCTGAATGAGCAGTTCTTC.

The rearrangement links TRBV5-6 to TRBJ2-1; 12 nucleotides align to TRBD2. Per the germline V gene, CDR1 is SGHDT and CDR2 is YYEEEE. With V trimmed by 0 bases and J by 10 bases, 5 bases remained unmatched. The CDR3 is 15 residues long. The CDR3 loop is CASSLGLAGVREQFF. CDR3 coding DNA: TGTGCCAGCAGCTTGGGACTAGCGGGAGTTAGGGAGCAGTTCTTC.